Included here is one T cell receptor beta chain sequence, with context. The antigen is not known. The sample belongs to a study of blood T cells in healthy people across ages. The V gene lost 5 bases and the J gene lost 3 bases, with 22 bases spanning the gap. The CDR3 sequence is 17 residues long. Per germline, CDR1 SGHAT and CDR2 FQNNGV. Points from the study as a whole: Higher diversity, along with more naive CD4+ cells, distinguished long-lived donors from aged donors. A roughly linear age-dependent decrease characterized TCR beta diversity per million T cells. Because sorting was not performed, PBMCs prevented conclusive naive versus antigen-experienced comparison.

Next came a second PCR, run for about 6 to 11 cycles, which used a sample-barcoded 5' primer along with a J-beta primer mix. Tags on each cDNA molecule came from a template-switch adaptor with 12 random nucleotides. TCRdb recomputed calls from the 5' RACE reads with MiXCR, one row per CDR3 protein. The profile covers 850,000 to 1,300,000 distinct CDR3 sequences, with 40% to 50% appearing a single time and 15% to 20% taken by the ten largest. The receptor was derived from a woman aged 60-70 years in good health. Source material: blood. This chain uses TRBV11-2 with TRBJ2-5; D might be TRBD2 (5 bases). The chain's CDR3 is CASSPGLARASKETQYF. DNA for the CDR3: TGTGCCAGCAGCCCCGGGCTGGCGCGGGCGAGTAAAGAGACCCAGTACTTC. The full variable domain, with the rest looked up from reference TRBV11-2 and TRBJ2-5, is EAGVAQSPRYKIIEKRQSVAFWCNPISGHATLYWYQQILGQGPKLLIQFQNNGVVDDSQLPKDRFSAERLKGVDSTLKIQPAKLEDSAVYLCASSPGLARASKETQYFGPGTRLLVL.